What follows describes a single TCR beta chain. Its antigen is currently unknown. The data were obtained in a study of T cells expressing NK-cell markers. Study-wide results and caveats: In a few donors, dominant clonotypes made up roughly 28.3-65% of CD3+CD56-NKG2C+ cells. The contribution of dominant NKG2C+ clonotypes to CD8+ T cells in five to seven donors was about 1.0-8%.

With the 5' RACE reads reprocessed, TCRdb shows one record per CDR3 protein and no DNA. This sample's table reports about 460,000 distinct CDR3 sequences. Sequencing was carried out using blood T cells: a sorted CD56 or NKG2C T cell subset, CD4+ or CD8+ T cells, or bulk PBMC T cells (not recorded which). The clonotype originates from a woman in her 50s in good health.

The CDR3 loop is CASIPDGGRREQFF. This chain links TRBV6-6 with TRBJ2-1; with no DNA, the TCRdb D assignment of TRBD2 cannot be verified. The CDR3 covers 14 residues. CDR1 is MNHNY, CDR2 SVGAGI, per germline (reference sequence).